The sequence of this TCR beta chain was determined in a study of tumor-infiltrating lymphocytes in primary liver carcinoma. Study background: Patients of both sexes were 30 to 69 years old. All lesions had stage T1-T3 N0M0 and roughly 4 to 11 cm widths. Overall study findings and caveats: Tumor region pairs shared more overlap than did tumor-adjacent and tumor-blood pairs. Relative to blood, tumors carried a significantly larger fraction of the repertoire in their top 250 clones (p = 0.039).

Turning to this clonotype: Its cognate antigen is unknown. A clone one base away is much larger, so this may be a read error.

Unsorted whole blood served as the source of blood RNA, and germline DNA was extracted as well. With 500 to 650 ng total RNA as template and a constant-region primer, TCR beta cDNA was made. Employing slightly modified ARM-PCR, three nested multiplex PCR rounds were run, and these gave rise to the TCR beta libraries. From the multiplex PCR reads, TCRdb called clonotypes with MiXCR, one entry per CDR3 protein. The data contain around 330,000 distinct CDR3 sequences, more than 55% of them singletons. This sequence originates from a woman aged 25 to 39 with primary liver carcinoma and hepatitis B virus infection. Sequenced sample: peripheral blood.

The CDR3 sequence is CASSKWREEDTQNF. As DNA, the CDR3 is TGCGCCAGCAGTAAATGGAGGGAGGAAGATACGCAGAATTTT. V and J are TRBV4-1 and TRBJ2-3, with D possibly TRBD2 on 6 matching bases. Germline-derived CDR1 and CDR2 are MGHRA and YSYEKL. There are 14 residues in the CDR3.